A selection of T cell receptor beta chains follows, all from one sample in a study of identical twins. From the 5' RACE reads, TCRdb called clonotypes with MiXCR, one entry per CDR3 protein. The sample lists 300,000 to 350,000 distinct CDR3 sequences, roughly 12% seen once, with 6% to 9% in the top ten. In addition, the sample was reused for a study of yellow fever vaccine responses in identical twins.

Sequencing used CD8+ T cells sorted from blood. These receptors came from a woman aged 18-35 years in good health. The CDR3 runs from the conserved cysteine through the conserved F or W. A D gene is named only where the DNA matches it firmly. A row's size may be missing; if present it is once, few, many or a size class.

CSARGLVADTQYF	TGCAGTGCTAGGGGACTAGTGGCAGATACGCAGTATTTT	TRBD2	few	TRBV20-1	TRBJ2-3
CASSPGTGGQARETQYF	TGTGCCAGCAGCCCCGGTACGGGGGGCCAAGCGAGGGAGACCCAGTACTTC	-	-	TRBV7-8	TRBJ2-5
CASSSEPELVQETQYF	TGTGCCAGCAGTTCGGAACCTGAGCTGGTCCAAGAGACCCAGTACTTC	-	-	TRBV27	TRBJ2-5
CASSEGLAGTNEQYF	TGTGCCAGCAGTGAAGGACTAGCGGGAACCAACGAGCAGTACTTC	TRBD2	few	TRBV2	TRBJ2-7
CASSLSLQSSYNVQFF	TGTGCCAGCAGCCTCAGCCTCCAGAGCTCCTACAATGTGCAGTTCTTC	-	-	TRBV28	TRBJ2-1
CASSKTYNEQFF	TGTGCCAGCAGCAAAACCTACAATGAGCAGTTCTTC	-	many	TRBV27	TRBJ2-1
CASSLELRGDQPQHF	TGTGCCAGCAGTTTGGAATTAAGGGGGGATCAGCCCCAGCATTTT	-	-	TRBV28	TRBJ1-5
CASSLAGNSPLHF	TGTGCCAGCAGTTTAGCCGGGAATTCACCCCTCCACTTT	-	-	TRBV28	TRBJ1-6
CASRSGQHNEQFF	TGTGCCAGCCGTTCAGGACAGCACAATGAGCAGTTCTTC	-	-	TRBV27	TRBJ2-1
CSAMGGHTDTQYF	TGCAGCGCCATGGGAGGGCACACAGATACGCAGTATTTT	TRBD2	-	TRBV29-1	TRBJ2-3
CAGDFLSGNTIYF	TGTGCCGGAGACTTCTTGTCTGGAAACACCATATATTTT	-	few	TRBV21-1	TRBJ1-3
CASSLATGLAGDPGETQYF	TGTGCCAGCAGCTTAGCGACGGGCTTAGCGGGGGACCCGGGGGAGACCCAGTACTTC	TRBD2	few	TRBV7-6	TRBJ2-5
CSVEDRGREGLAGYYEQYF	TGCAGCGTTGAAGACAGGGGGCGCGAGGGTTTAGCGGGTTACTACGAGCAGTACTTC	-	-	TRBV29-1	TRBJ2-7
CATSDSTSGRGVSEQFF	TGTGCCACCAGTGATTCGACTAGCGGGAGGGGGGTTAGTGAGCAGTTCTTC	TRBD2	few	TRBV24-1	TRBJ2-1
CSARDPLAGDVNTQYF	TGCAGTGCTAGAGATCCGCTAGCGGGAGATGTAAATACGCAGTATTTT	TRBD2	few	TRBV20-1	TRBJ2-3
CASSSTGGILSYNEQFF	TGTGCCAGCAGCTCAACAGGGGGCATACTTTCCTACAATGAGCAGTTCTTC	TRBD1	few	TRBV7-2	TRBJ2-1
CASSPGHQIGDTQYF	TGTGCCAGCAGCCCCGGACACCAAATCGGAGATACGCAGTATTTT	-	few	TRBV7-9	TRBJ2-3
CSANGPGLVSYNEQFF	TGCAGTGCTAACGGACCGGGACTAGTATCCTACAATGAGCAGTTCTTC	TRBD2	few	TRBV20-1	TRBJ2-1
CASSLGQRDTF	TGTGCCAGCAGTTTAGGACAGCGGGACACCTTC	-	few	TRBV12-3/TRBV12-4	TRBJ1-2
CASSLSPGNTIYF	TGTGCCAGCAGCTTAAGTCCAGGAAACACCATATATTTT	-	few	TRBV11-2	TRBJ1-3
CASSLDFGRDADTQYF	TGCGCCAGCAGCTTGGATTTCGGACGGGACGCAGATACGCAGTATTTT	-	many	TRBV5-1	TRBJ2-3
CASSQDRMYQETQYF	TGTGCCAGCAGCCAAGATAGGATGTACCAAGAGACCCAGTACTTC	-	-	TRBV3-1	TRBJ2-5
CASIRFSLRQVQGSGANVLTF	TGTGCCAGCATTCGTTTTTCTCTCAGGCAGGTACAAGGTTCTGGGGCCAACGTCCTGACTTTC	-	few	TRBV6-4	TRBJ2-6
CASVQAGGQHEQYF	TGTGCCAGCGTTCAGGCGGGAGGGCAACACGAGCAGTACTTC	TRBD2	few	TRBV28	TRBJ2-7
CASSWQGPNTGELFF	TGTGCCAGCAGCTGGCAGGGGCCGAACACCGGGGAGCTGTTTTTT	-	-	TRBV5-5	TRBJ2-2
CASSLGRMNTEAFF	TGCGCCAGCAGCTTGGGGCGGATGAACACTGAAGCTTTCTTT	-	many	TRBV28	TRBJ1-1
CASSGITSGRAGEQFF	TGTGCCAGCAGTGGAATAACTAGCGGGAGGGCCGGTGAGCAGTTCTTC	TRBD2	-	TRBV6-1	TRBJ2-1
CSARRQGAIKETQYF	TGCAGTGCTAGGAGACAGGGGGCAATTAAAGAGACCCAGTACTTC	TRBD1	few	TRBV20-1	TRBJ2-5
CASSRPGTVYEQYF	TGTGCCAGCAGTCGACCCGGGACAGTCTACGAGCAGTACTTC	TRBD1	many	TRBV28	TRBJ2-7
CATRRGDDSTDTQYF	TGTGCCACCAGGAGGGGGGACGATAGCACAGATACGCAGTATTTT	-	few	TRBV15	TRBJ2-3
CASSLYDEQYF	TGTGCCAGCAGCTTGTACGACGAGCAGTACTTC	-	-	TRBV5-4	TRBJ2-7
CASSMLAAPDTQYF	TGTGCCAGCAGCATGCTAGCGGCCCCGGATACGCAGTATTTT	TRBD2	few	TRBV13	TRBJ2-3